The T cell receptor beta chain under discussion was sequenced for a study of shared clonotypes between healthy human individuals. Notes on the study in general: Clonotypes shared by all four sorted-subset donors had higher generation probabilities than non-shared clonotypes.

As defined, naive CD8 cells were CD45RO-negative and positively selected for CCR7, with terminally differentiated effector memory CD45RA+ cells excluded. With respect to this clone: Its antigen remains unknown.

Clones were sequenced by immunoSEQ multiplex PCR, and TCRdb holds only the in-frame ones, with some missing. Found here are about 820,000 clones, almost 95% of them singletons; the top ten hold 24%. Material: naive CD8+ T cells sorted from blood. This sequence was found in a man in his thirties or forties in good health.

The CDR3: CASSAGTSGSRNEQFF. DNA for the CDR3: TGTGCCAGCAGCGCCGGGACTAGCGGGAGTAGGAATGAGCAGTTCTTC. This rearrangement joins TRBV9 to TRBJ2-1; the match to TRBD2 covers 14 bases. Losses at the gene ends were 3 bases for V and 7 bases for J; bases not matched to a gene: 6. In germline, CDR1 is SGDLS, CDR2 YYNGEE. This CDR3 is 16 amino acids long.